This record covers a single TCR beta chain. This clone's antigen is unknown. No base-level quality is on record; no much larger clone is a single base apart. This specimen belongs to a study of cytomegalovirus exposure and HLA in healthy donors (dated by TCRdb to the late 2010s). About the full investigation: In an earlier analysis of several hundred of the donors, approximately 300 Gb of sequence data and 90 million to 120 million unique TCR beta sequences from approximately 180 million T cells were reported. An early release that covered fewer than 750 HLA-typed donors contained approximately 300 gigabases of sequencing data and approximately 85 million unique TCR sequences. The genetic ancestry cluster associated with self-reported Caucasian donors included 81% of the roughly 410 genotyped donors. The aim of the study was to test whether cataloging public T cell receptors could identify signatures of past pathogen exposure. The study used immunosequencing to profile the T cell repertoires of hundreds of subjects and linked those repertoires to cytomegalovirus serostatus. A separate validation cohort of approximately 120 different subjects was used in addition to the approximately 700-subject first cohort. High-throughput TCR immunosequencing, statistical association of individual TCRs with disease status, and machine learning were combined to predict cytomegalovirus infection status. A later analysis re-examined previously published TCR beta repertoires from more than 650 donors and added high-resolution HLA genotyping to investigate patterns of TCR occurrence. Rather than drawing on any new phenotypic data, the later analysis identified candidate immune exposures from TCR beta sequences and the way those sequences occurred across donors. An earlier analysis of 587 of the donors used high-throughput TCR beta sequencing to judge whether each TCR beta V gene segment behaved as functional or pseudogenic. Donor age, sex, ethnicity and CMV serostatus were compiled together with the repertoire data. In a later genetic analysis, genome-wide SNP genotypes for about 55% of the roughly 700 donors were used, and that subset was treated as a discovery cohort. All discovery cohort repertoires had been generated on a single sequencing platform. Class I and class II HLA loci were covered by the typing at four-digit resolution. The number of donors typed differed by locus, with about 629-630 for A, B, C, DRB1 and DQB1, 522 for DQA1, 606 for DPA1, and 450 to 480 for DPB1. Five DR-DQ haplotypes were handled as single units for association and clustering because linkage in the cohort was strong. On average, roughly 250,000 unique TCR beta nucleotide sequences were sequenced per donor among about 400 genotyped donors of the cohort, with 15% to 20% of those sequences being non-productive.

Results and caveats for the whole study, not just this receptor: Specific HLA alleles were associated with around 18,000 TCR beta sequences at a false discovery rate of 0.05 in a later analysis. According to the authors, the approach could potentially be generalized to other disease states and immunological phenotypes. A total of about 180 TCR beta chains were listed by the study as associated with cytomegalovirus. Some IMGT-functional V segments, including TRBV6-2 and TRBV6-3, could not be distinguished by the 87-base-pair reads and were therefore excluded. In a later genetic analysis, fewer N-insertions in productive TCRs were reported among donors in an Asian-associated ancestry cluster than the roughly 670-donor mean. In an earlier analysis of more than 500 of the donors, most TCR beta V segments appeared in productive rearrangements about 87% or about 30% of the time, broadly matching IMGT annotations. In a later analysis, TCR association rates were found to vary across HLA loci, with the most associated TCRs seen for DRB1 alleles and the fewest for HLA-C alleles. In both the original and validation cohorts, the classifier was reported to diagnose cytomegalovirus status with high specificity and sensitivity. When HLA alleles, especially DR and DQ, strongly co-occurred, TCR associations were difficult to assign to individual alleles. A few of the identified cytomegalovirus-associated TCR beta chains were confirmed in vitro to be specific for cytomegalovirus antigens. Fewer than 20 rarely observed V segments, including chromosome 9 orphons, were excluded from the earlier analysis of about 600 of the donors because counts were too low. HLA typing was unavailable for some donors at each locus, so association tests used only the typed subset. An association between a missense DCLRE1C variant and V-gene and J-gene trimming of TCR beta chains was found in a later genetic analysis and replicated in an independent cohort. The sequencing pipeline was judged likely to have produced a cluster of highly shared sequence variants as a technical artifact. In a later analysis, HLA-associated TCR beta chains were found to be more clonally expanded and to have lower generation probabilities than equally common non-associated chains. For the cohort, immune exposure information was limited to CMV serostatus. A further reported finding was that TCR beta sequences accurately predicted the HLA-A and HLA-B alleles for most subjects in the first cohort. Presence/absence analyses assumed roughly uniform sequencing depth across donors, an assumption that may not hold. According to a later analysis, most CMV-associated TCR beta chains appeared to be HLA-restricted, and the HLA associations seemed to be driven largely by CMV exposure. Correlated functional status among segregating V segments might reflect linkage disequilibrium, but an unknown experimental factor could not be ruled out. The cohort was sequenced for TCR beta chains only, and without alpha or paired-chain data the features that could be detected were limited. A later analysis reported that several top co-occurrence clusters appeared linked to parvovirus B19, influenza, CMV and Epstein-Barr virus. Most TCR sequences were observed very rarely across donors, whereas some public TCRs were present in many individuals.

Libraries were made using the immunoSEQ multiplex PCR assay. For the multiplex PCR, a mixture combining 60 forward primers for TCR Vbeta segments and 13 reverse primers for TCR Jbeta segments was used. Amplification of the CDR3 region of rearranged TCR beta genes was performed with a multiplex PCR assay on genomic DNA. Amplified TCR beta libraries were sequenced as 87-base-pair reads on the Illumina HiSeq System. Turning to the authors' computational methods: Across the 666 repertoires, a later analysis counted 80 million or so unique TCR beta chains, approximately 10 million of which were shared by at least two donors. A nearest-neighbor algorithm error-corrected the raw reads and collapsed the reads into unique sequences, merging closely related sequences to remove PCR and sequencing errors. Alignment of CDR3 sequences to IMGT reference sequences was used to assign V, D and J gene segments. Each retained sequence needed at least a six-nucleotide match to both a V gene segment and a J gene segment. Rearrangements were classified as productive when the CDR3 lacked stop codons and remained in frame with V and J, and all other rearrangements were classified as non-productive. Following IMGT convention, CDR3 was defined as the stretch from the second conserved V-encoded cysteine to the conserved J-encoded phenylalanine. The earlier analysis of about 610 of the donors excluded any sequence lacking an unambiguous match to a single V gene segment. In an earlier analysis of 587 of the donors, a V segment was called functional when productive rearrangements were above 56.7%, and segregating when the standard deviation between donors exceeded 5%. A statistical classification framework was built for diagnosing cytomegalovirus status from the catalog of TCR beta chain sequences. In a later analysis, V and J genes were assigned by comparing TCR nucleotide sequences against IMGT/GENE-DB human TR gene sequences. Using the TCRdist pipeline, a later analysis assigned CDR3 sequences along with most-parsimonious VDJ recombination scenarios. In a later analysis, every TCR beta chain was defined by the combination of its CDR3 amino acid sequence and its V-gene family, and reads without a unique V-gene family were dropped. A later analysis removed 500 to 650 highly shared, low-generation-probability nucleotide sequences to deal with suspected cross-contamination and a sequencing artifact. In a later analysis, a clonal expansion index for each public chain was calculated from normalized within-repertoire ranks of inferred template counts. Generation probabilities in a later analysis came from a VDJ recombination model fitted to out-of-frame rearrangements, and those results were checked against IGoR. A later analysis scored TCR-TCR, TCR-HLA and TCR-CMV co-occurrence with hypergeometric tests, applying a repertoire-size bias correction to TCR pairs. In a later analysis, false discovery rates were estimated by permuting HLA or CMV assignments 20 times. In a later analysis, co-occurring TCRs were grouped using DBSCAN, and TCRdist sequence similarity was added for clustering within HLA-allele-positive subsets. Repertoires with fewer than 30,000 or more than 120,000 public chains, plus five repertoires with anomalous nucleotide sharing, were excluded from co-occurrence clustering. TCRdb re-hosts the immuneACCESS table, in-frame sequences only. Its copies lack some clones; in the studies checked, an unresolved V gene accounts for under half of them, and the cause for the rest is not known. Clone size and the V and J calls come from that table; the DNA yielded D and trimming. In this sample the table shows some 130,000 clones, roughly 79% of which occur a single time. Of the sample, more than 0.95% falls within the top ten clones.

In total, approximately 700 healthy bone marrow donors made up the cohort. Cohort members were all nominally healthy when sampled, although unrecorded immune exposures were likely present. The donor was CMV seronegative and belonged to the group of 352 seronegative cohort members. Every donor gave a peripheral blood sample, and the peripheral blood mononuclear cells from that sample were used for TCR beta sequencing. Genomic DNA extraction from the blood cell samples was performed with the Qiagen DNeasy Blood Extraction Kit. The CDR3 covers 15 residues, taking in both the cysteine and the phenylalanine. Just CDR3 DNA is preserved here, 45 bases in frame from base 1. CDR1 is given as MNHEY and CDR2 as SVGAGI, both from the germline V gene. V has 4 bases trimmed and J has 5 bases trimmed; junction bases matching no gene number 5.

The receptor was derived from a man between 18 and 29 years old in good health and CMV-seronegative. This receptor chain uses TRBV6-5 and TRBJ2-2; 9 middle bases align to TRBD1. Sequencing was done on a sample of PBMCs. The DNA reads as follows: TGTGCCAGCAGTTGGGACAGGGCGGGAACCGGGGAGCTGTTTTTT. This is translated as CASSWDRAGTGELFF.